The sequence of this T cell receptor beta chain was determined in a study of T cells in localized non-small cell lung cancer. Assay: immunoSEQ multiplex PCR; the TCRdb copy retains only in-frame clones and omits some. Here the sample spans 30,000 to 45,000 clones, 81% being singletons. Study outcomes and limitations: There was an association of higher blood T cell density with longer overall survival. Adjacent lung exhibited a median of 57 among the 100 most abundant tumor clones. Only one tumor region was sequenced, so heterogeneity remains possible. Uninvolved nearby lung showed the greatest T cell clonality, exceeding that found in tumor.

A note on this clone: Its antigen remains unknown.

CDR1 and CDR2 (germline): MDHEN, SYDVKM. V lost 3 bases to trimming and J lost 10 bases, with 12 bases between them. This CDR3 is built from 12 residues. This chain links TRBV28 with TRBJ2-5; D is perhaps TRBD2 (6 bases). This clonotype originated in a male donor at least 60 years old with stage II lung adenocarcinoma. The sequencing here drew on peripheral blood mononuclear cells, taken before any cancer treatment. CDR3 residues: CASSLAGRLQYF. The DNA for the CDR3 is TGTGCCAGCAGTTTGGCGGGGAGGCTCCAGTACTTC.